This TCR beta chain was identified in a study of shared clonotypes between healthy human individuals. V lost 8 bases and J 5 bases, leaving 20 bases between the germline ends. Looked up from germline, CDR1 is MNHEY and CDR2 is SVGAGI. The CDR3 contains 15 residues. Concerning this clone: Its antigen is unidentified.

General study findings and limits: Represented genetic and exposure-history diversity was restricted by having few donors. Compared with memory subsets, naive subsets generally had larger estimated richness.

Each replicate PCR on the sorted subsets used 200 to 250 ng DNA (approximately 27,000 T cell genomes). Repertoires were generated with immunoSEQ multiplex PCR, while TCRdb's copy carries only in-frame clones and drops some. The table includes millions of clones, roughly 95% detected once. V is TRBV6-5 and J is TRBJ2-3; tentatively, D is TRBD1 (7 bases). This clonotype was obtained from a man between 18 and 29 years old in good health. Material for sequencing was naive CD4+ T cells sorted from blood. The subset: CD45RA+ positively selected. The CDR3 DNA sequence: TGTGCCAGCCGCAATCCGGGACAGCGGGTAGATACGCAGTATTTT. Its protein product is CASRNPGQRVDTQYF.